This T cell receptor beta chain derives from a study of shared clonotypes between healthy human individuals. General study findings and limits: Unshared clonotypes carried lower generation probabilities than those common to all four donors.

Clones were sequenced by immunoSEQ multiplex PCR, and TCRdb holds only the in-frame ones, with some missing. The top ten clones hold 0.11% of a sample with more than 500,000 clones, around 95% of them seen once. CDR3 length: 13 residues. Germline V gene sequence: CDR1 MNHEY, CDR2 SMNVEV (reference sequence). V gave up 6 bases and J gave up 8 bases, with 16 bases separating them. CD45RO negativity and positive selection for CCR7 defined naive CD8 cells, a population that excluded terminally differentiated effector memory CD45RA+ cells. On this clone: Antigen unknown.

This sequence originates from a woman in her twenties or thirties in good health. Sequenced material: naive CD8+ T cells sorted from blood. The chain has TRBV27 and TRBJ1-2; D not certain. For the CDR3, the DNA is TGTGCCAGCAGCCAACCCCCGGGTCGGGGCTACACCTTC. It encodes CASSQPPGRGYTF.